Presented here are 9 T cell receptor beta chains from one specimen sequenced in a study of T cell responses to AZD1222 COVID-19 vaccine. Produced via immunoSEQ multiplex PCR; TCRdb's table is partial and in-frame only. The sample lists over 65,000 clones, approximately 90% occurring once. The material sequenced was peripheral blood, taken on day 0 of MenACWY control vaccination. These receptors came from an adult in good health.

The chain carries TRBV12-3 or TRBV12-4 and TRBJ2-7, with 7 bases aligning to TRBD2. Trimming at V came to 3 bases and at J to 3 bases, leaving 2 bases not matched to a gene. There are 13 residues in the CDR3. The CDR3 reads CASSLREGYEQYF. CDR3 coding DNA: TGTGCCAGCAGTTTGAGGGAGGGCTACGAGCAGTACTTC.

This clone was counted a single time. One end of the junction does not line up with germline, which may come from a read error. This same CDR3 is encoded by further DNA sequences in the sample. The V call is TRBV7-2, the J call TRBJ2-1; the match to TRBD2 covers 9 bases. The length of the CDR3 is 13 residues. Germline CDR1 reads SGHTA; CDR2 reads FQGNSA. The CDR3 coding sequence is TGTGCCAGCAGTTTAGCGGGGGTCAATGAGCAGTTCTTC. It encodes CASSLAGVNEQFF.

The J gene is TRBJ2-2, the V gene TRBV13; D may be TRBD1 or TRBD2 (5 bases each). Trimming removed 5 bases from V and 7 bases from J, with 17 bases in between. Germline loops: CDR1 PRHDT, CDR2 FYEKMQ (reference sequence). The CDR3 sequence is 15 residues long. In DNA, the CDR3 is TGTGCCAGCAGCCTTCGGGACCGCCGGAGCGGGGAGCTGTTTTTT. Residues: CASSLRDRRSGELFF. Together with reference TRBV13 and TRBJ2-2, the CDR3 gives the full variable domain: AAGVIQSPRHLIKEKRETATLKCYPIPRHDTVYWYQQGPGQDPQFLISFYEKMQSDKGSIPDRFSAQQFSDYHSELNMSSLELGDSALYFCASSLRDRRSGELFFGEGSRLTVL.

CDR3: CASSDRGLADTQYF. The CDR3 DNA is TGTGCCAGCAGTGATCGGGGCTTGGCGGATACGCAGTATTTT. The chain joins TRBV2 to TRBJ2-3, with D perhaps matching TRBD1 or TRBD2 (5 bases each). Per the germline V gene, CDR1 is SNHLY and CDR2 is FYNNEI. This CDR3 is built from 14 residues. The ends were cut back, 3 bases at V and 6 bases at J, with 13 bases in the middle. The full variable domain, completed using reference TRBV2 and TRBJ2-3, is EPEVTQTPSHQVTQMGQEVILRCVPISNHLYFYWYRQILGQKVEFLVSFYNNEISEKSEIFDDQFSVERPDGSNFTLKIRSTKLEDSAMYFCASSDRGLADTQYFGPGTRLTVL.

The rearrangement uses TRBV5-1 and TRBJ2-1; 8 bases match TRBD2. Losses at the gene ends were 3 bases for V and 5 bases for J; bases not matched to a gene: 7. This CDR3 contains 15 residues. Germline CDR1 and CDR2: SGHRS and YFSETQ. In nucleotides, the CDR3 is TGCGCCAGCAGCTGGGGACTAGTGGGGGACAATGAGCAGTTCTTC. It is translated as CASSWGLVGDNEQFF.

This chain connects TRBV18 to TRBJ2-1; no definite D call. The V gene lost 0 bases and the J gene lost 6 bases, with 9 bases spanning the gap. The CDR3 sequence is 14 residues long. Germline V gene data show CDR1 as KGHSH and CDR2 as LQKENI. This CDR3 is CASSPPPVPNEQFF. CDR3 nucleotide sequence: TGTGCCAGCTCACCACCGCCAGTGCCCAATGAGCAGTTCTTC.

The V gene is TRBV10-2, the J gene TRBJ2-7; no reliable D call. Germline CDR1 is WSHSY and CDR2 is SAAADI. The CDR3 has 12 amino acids. Deletions cut 4 bases from V and 9 bases from J, with 13 bases between. Written as DNA, the CDR3 is TGCGCCAGCAGTGTCGAAGGGCTGGGGCAGTACTTC. It is translated as CASSVEGLGQYF.

The chain is built from TRBV9 and TRBJ1-6; 7 positions match TRBD1. Germline CDR1 SGDLS, CDR2 YYNGEE. The J segment lost 6 bases and the V segment lost 7 bases, leaving 7 bases of the junction unmatched. CDR3 length equals 14 residues. The CDR3 region is CASGKTGSNSPLHF. The CDR3 DNA follows: TGTGCCAGCGGTAAGACAGGGAGTAATTCACCCCTCCACTTT. Full variable domain (outside the CDR3, taken from reference TRBV9 and TRBJ1-6): DSGVTQTPKHLITATGQRVTLRCSPRSGDLSVYWYQQSLDQGLQFLIQYYNGEERAKGNILERFSAQQFPDLHSELNLSSLELGDSALYFCASGKTGSNSPLHFGNGTRLTVT.

The chain has TRBV29-1 and TRBJ2-3, with D possibly called TRBD1 or TRBD2 (5 bases each). The V gene's germline CDR1 is SQVTM and CDR2 ANQGSEA. V was shortened by 0 bases and J by 6 bases, with 19 bases between the two germline ends. The CDR3 contains 16 residues. The CDR3 DNA sequence: TGCAGCGTTGAAGATCATAAGGGGAGATTAAAGGATACGCAGTATTTT. It is translated as CSVEDHKGRLKDTQYF.